This TCR beta chain originates from a study of PD-L1 blockade in urothelial cancer. Overall study: Analysis of blood occurred 3 weeks (second dose) and 6 weeks after treatment start. Study-wide points: When measured at 3 weeks, tumor-associated blood clones expanded more in durable-benefit patients.

Time point defined: peripheral blood 6 weeks after treatment start. There were between 1 and 8 samples from each patient, taken pretreatment and on-treatment. As to this clone: The antigen remains unidentified.

The CDR3 has 14 amino acids. The V gene end was trimmed by 7 bases and the J gene end by 8 bases; junction bases not matched to a gene: 6. Germline V gene sequence: CDR1 SNHLY, CDR2 FYNNEI. The table came from immunoSEQ multiplex PCR; TCRdb's copy has only in-frame clones and leaves some out. This sample has fewer than 90,000 clones, with 80% to 95% found just once. The TCR was taken from a woman older than 75 with urothelial cancer. This specimen consisted of PBMCs, obtained around atezolizumab (anti-PD-L1) treatment. This rearrangement joins TRBV2 to TRBJ2-1; 12 positions match TRBD2. The CDR3 DNA follows: TGTGCCAGCAAGTCGGCTAGCGGGAGGGATGAGCAGTTCTTC. Amino acid sequence: CASKSASGRDEQFF.